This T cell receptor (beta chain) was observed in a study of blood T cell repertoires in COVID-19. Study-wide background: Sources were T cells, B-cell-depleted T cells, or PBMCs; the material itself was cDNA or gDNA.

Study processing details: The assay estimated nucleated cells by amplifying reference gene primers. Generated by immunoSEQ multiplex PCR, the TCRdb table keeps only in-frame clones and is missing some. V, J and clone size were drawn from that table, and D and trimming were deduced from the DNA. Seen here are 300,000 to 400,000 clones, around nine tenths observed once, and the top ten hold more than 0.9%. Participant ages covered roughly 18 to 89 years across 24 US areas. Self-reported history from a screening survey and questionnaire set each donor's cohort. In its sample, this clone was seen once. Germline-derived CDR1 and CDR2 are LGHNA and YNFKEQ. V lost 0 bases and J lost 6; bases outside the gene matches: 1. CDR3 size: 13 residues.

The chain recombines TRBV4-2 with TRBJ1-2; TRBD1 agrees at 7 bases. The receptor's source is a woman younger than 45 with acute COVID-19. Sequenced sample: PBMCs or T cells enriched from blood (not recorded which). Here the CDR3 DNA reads TGTGCCAGCAGCCAAGATCAGGGGGATGGCTACACCTTC. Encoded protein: CASSQDQGDGYTF.